The 16 T cell receptor beta chains in this list originate from one sample, sequenced in a study of cytotoxic CD8 clonotypes in ibrutinib-treated CLL. Method: immunoSEQ multiplex PCR; TCRdb's copy keeps in-frame clones and lacks some. The profile shows over 75,000 clones, 70% to 85% of them singletons. The sample was PBMCs, taken after 12 months of ibrutinib treatment. These receptors were taken from a human donor with chronic lymphocytic leukemia.

The V gene is TRBV12-5, the J gene TRBJ1-3, with D maybe TRBD1 (6 bases). The germline gives CDR1 LGHNT, CDR2 FRNRAP. Trimming removed 1 base at V and 4 bases at J, with 14 bases between. CDR3 length: 16 residues. The CDR3 bases are TGTGCTAGTGGTTTGGAGGGGGGTGCCCTCGGAAACACCATATATTTT. It is translated as CASGLEGGALGNTIYF.

The chain employs TRBV7-8 and TRBJ2-7; TRBD1 agrees at 10 bases. Per the germline V gene, CDR1 is SGHVS and CDR2 is FQNEAQ. Trimming at V came to 5 bases and at J to 4 bases, leaving 5 bases not matched to a gene. The CDR3 is 14 residues long. Written as DNA, the CDR3 is TGTGCCAGCAGCACCGACAGGGGGCCATACGAGCAGTACTTC. It specifies CASSTDRGPYEQYF.

The chain couples TRBV30 to TRBJ2-3; D unresolved. V lost 0 bases to trimming and J lost 6 bases, with 10 bases between them. Looked up from germline, CDR1 is GTSNPN and CDR2 is SVGIG (reference sequence). The CDR3 is made up of 13 amino acids. The CDR3 sequence is CAWSVLSYDTQYF. Written as DNA, the CDR3 is TGTGCCTGGAGTGTACTCTCTTATGATACGCAGTATTTT.

The chain couples TRBV13 to TRBJ1-1; D possibly corresponds to TRBD1 (6 bases). Germline CDR1 reads PRHDT; CDR2 reads FYEKMQ (reference sequence). The CDR3 runs 13 residues. V was clipped by 1 base and J by 6 bases, with 9 bases between them. CDR3 in amino acids: CASSLDRASEAFF. The DNA of the CDR3 is TGTGCCAGCAGCTTAGACAGGGCGTCTGAAGCTTTCTTT.

The chain joins TRBV5-1 to TRBJ2-7; 7 nucleotides match TRBD1. V shed 4 bases and J 0 bases; nucleotides not matched to a gene: 13. From germline, CDR1 is SGHRS and CDR2 YFSETQ. The CDR3 is 17 residues long. The CDR3 loop reads CASSLYSTGISSYEQYF. CDR3 DNA sequence: TGCGCCAGCAGCCTTTACTCGACAGGGATCAGCTCCTACGAGCAGTACTTC.

J is TRBJ2-3 and V is TRBV19; 11 bases align to TRBD2. CDR3 size: 15 residues. The J segment lost 2 bases and the V segment lost 6 bases, leaving 4 bases of the junction unmatched. From germline, CDR1 is LNHDA and CDR2 SQIVND (reference sequence). The CDR3 protein is CASSPLAGATDTQYF. The CDR3 nucleotides read TGTGCCAGTAGCCCACTAGCGGGGGCCACAGATACGCAGTATTTT.

This chain links TRBV10-2 with TRBJ1-1; TRBD1 agrees at 9 bases. V lost 1 base, J lost 5 bases, and 11 bases stayed unmatched. The germline V gene encodes CDR1 WSHSY and CDR2 SAAADI. This CDR3 contains 17 residues. This CDR3 reads CASSEWGQGEGRTEAFF. CDR3 coding DNA: TGCGCCAGCAGTGAGTGGGGACAGGGAGAGGGTAGGACTGAAGCTTTCTTT.

The genes are TRBV5-1 and TRBJ2-3; 8 nucleotides agree with TRBD1. The ends lost 3 bases at V and 6 bases at J; junction bases unmatched: 3. Germline V gene data show CDR1 as SGHRS and CDR2 as YFSETQ. The CDR3 has 13 amino acids. CDR3 DNA: TGCGCCAGCAGCTCACAGGGGGTCGATACGCAGTATTTT. Its translation is CASSSQGVDTQYF.

V and J are TRBV4-2 and TRBJ1-1, with D perhaps matching TRBD1 (5 bases). Per germline, CDR1 LGHNA and CDR2 YNFKEQ. V was pared by 5 bases and J by 3 bases, with 19 bases between. CDR3 size: 16 residues. The CDR3 reads CASSTTGGREDTEAFF. The CDR3 region has the DNA TGTGCCAGCAGCACTACCGGTGGCAGGGAGGACACTGAAGCTTTCTTT.

This chain links TRBV2 with TRBJ1-1, with no clear D. The germline V gene encodes CDR1 SNHLY and CDR2 FYNNEI. V shed 6 bases and J shed 2 bases, with 7 bases lying between them. The CDR3 contains 12 residues. The CDR3 sequence is CASRLGNTEAFF. The CDR3 nucleotides read TGTGCCAGCAGGCTAGGTAACACTGAAGCTTTCTTT. Full variable domain (rest looked up from reference TRBV2 and TRBJ1-1): EPEVTQTPSHQVTQMGQEVILRCVPISNHLYFYWYRQILGQKVEFLVSFYNNEISEKSEIFDDQFSVERPDGSNFTLKIRSTKLEDSAMYFCASRLGNTEAFFGQGTRLTVV.

The chain links TRBV30 to TRBJ2-3; either TRBD1 or TRBD2 may supply D (5 bases each). The CDR3 runs to 14 residues. Germline CDR1 GTSNPN, CDR2 SVGIG (reference sequence). V lost 4 bases and J 2 bases, leaving 13 bases between the germline ends. CDR3 nucleotide sequence: TGTGCCTGGACCCTTGGGGGATTCACAGATACGCAGTATTTT. It codes for CAWTLGGFTDTQYF. The complete variable domain, with remaining parts taken from reference TRBV30 and TRBJ2-3, reads SQTIHQWPATLVQPVGSPLSLECTVEGTSNPNLYWYRQAAGRGLQLLFYSVGIGQISSEVPQNLSASRPQDRQFILSSKKLLLSDSGFYLCAWTLGGFTDTQYFGPGTRLTVL.

The chain couples TRBV5-1 to TRBJ1-2; TRBD1 might be the D (6 bases). CDR1 is SGHRS, CDR2 YFSETQ, per germline. The CDR3 consists of 14 residues. V lost 5 bases and J lost 0, with 11 bases in between. The CDR3 protein is CASSRDKANYGYTF. CDR3 coding DNA: TGCGCCAGCAGTAGGGACAAAGCTAACTATGGCTACACCTTC. The full variable domain, rest sourced from reference TRBV5-1 and TRBJ1-2, is KAGVTQTPRYLIKTRGQQVTLSCSPISGHRSVSWYQQTPGQGLQFLFEYFSETQRNKGNFPGRFSGRQFSNSRSEMNVSTLELGDSALYLCASSRDKANYGYTFGSGTRLTVV.

The chain has TRBV5-6 and TRBJ2-1; D not certain. The CDR3 length is 15 residues. Deletions cut 5 bases from V and 2 bases from J, with 14 bases between. Per germline, CDR1 SGHDT and CDR2 YYEEEE. The CDR3 here is CASSFRRTTYNEQFF. The CDR3 nucleotides read TGTGCCAGCAGTTTTAGACGTACTACCTACAATGAGCAGTTCTTC.

The gene calls are TRBV15 and TRBJ2-7; TRBD2 agrees at 9 bases. With 4 bases clipped from V and 5 bases from J, the junction kept 6 bases outside the gene matches. Germline values: CDR1 LNHNV, CDR2 YYDKDF (reference sequence). The CDR3 extends over 14 amino acids. The CDR3 sequence: CATSIFSGGNEQYF. The CDR3 nucleotides are TGTGCCACCAGCATATTTAGCGGGGGCAACGAGCAGTACTTC.

This clone was observed a few times. The chain recombines TRBV6-5 with TRBJ1-5; possibly TRBD1 for D (5 bases). Between the trimmed V and J ends, which lost 4 bases and 7 bases, there was a span of 20 bases. Per the germline V gene, CDR1 is MNHEY and CDR2 is SVGAGI. The CDR3 is 16 amino acids. The CDR3 region has the DNA TGTGCCAGCAGTTCCCTTGGGGCAGGGTACGAGCAGCCCCAGCATTTT. It is translated as CASSSLGAGYEQPQHF.

The gene calls are TRBV4-2 and TRBJ2-1; 10 bases are a match to TRBD2. Germline V CDR1 and CDR2: LGHNA, YNFKEQ. The V gene end was trimmed by 5 bases and the J gene end by 6 bases; junction bases not matched to a gene: 13. CDR3 size: 17 residues. CDR3 protein: CASSLVASGGTINEQFF. Written as DNA, the CDR3 is TGTGCCAGCAGCTTAGTTGCTAGCGGGGGCACCATCAATGAGCAGTTCTTC.